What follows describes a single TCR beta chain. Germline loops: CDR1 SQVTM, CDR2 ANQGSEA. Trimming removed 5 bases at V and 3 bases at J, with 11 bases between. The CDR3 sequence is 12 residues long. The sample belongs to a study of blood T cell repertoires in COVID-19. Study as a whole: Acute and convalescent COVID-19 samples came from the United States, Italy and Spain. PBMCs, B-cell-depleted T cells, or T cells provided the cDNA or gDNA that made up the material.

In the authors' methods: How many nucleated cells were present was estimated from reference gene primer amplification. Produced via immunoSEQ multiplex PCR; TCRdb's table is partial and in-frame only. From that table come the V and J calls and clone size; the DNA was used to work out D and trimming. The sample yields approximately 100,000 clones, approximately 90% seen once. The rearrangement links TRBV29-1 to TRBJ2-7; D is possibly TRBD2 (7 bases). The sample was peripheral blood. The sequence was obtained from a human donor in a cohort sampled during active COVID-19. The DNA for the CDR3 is TGCAGCGTTCGGGGGGCGGTCTACGAGCAGTACTTC. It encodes CSVRGAVYEQYF.